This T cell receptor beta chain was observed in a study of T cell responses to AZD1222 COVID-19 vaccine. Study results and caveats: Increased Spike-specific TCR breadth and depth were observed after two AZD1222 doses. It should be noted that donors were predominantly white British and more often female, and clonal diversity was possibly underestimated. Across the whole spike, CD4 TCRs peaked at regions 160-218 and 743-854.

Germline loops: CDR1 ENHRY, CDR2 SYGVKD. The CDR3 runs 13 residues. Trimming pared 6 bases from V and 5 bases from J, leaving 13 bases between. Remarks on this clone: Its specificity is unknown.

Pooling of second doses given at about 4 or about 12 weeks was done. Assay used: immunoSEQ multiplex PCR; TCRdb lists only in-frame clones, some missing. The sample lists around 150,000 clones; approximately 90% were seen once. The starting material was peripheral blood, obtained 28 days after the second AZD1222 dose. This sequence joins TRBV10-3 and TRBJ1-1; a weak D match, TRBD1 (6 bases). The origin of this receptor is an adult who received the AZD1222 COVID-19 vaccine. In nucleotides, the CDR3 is TGTGCCATCAGGGCGACAGGAGAGACTGAAGCTTTCTTT. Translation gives CAIRATGETEAFF.